The rows below give T cell receptor beta chains drawn from one sample of a study of T cells in narcolepsy. Measured with immunoSEQ multiplex PCR; TCRdb has only the in-frame clones, and not every one. The table records about 35,000 clones, more than 70% of them present only once. The sample comprised memory (CD45RA-) CD4+ T cells from blood. All receptors derive from a human donor in good health. The CDR3 runs from the conserved cysteine through the conserved F or W. Fields, in order: clone size, J gene, CDR3 length, V gene, D gene, CDR3 protein, CDR3 DNA. D genes are given only for firm matches. Clone size is stated in some rows and not others, as once, few, many or a class when expanded.

NA TRBJ1-6 14 TRBV5-1 NA CASSLGQANSPLHF TGCGCCAGCAGCTTGGGACAGGCCAATTCACCCCTCCACTTT
NA TRBJ2-7 13 TRBV28 NA CASSPTPTYEQYF TGTGCCAGCAGTCCGACCCCTACCTACGAGCAGTACTTC
NA TRBJ1-1 16 TRBV7-2 TRBD1 CASSPRTGGTSTEAFF TGTGCCAGCAGCCCCCGGACAGGGGGCACATCCACTGAAGCTTTCTTT
NA TRBJ2-3 19 TRBV5-1 TRBD2 CASSLTGAGGRALRDTQYF TGCGCCAGCAGCTTGACTGGGGCCGGGGGGAGGGCCCTCAGGGATACGCAGTATTTT
NA TRBJ2-7 14 TRBV6-5 NA CASANGVMGGEQYF TGTGCCAGCGCTAATGGGGTTATGGGGGGCGAGCAGTACTTC
NA TRBJ2-7 15 TRBV6-5 TRBD1 CASSYTLTGMGEQYF TGTGCCAGCAGTTACACCTTGACAGGGATGGGCGAGCAGTACTTC
NA TRBJ1-4 16 TRBV28 TRBD1 CASSLPGQGVGEKLFF TGTGCCAGCAGTTTGCCGGGACAGGGTGTTGGTGAAAAACTGTTTTTT
NA TRBJ2-3 18 TRBV4-3 NA CASSQDSGGPRGTDTQYF TGCGCCAGCAGCCAAGATAGCGGAGGCCCCCGGGGCACAGATACGCAGTATTTT
NA TRBJ1-2 15 TRBV5-4 NA CASSLVSAGTYGYTF TGTGCCAGCAGCTTGGTTTCGGCAGGAACCTATGGCTACACCTTC
once TRBJ2-7 14 TRBV7-2 TRBD2 CASSQQRDSYEQYF TGTGCCAGCAGCCAACAGCGGGACTCCTACGAGCAGTACTTC
few TRBJ1-2 12 TRBV10-3 NA CAGGTPEYGYTF TGTGCCGGAGGGACACCGGAATATGGCTACACCTTC
NA TRBJ1-5 13 TRBV15 NA CATSPGERQPQHF TGTGCCACCAGCCCAGGGGAGAGACAGCCCCAGCATTTT
NA TRBJ1-2 16 TRBV4-3 TRBD1 CASSQVGAGGFYGYTF TGCGCCAGCAGCCAGGTTGGGGCAGGGGGCTTCTATGGCTACACCTTC
NA TRBJ1-3 14 TRBV9 NA CASGQWGLGNTIYF TGTGCCAGCGGACAGTGGGGCCTTGGAAACACCATATATTTT
NA TRBJ2-1 16 TRBV2 NA CASIPLPSHRFNEQFF TGTGCCAGCATTCCCCTCCCAAGTCACCGGTTCAATGAGCAGTTCTTC
NA TRBJ2-3 17 TRBV9 TRBD2 CASSVSGLAGATDTQYF TGTGCCAGCAGCGTATCAGGACTAGCGGGGGCAACAGATACGCAGTATTTT
NA TRBJ2-1 15 TRBV6-5 NA CASSKGHSSYNEQFF TGTGCCAGCAGTAAGGGACACAGCTCCTACAATGAGCAGTTCTTC
NA TRBJ1-5 14 TRBV28 NA CASSLGPSNQPQHF TGTGCCAGCAGTTTGGGGCCCAGCAATCAGCCCCAGCATTTT
NA TRBJ2-7 15 TRBV2 NA CASSAEQGVTYEQYF TGTGCCAGCAGCGCGGAACAGGGCGTCACCTACGAGCAGTACTTC
NA TRBJ1-2 12 TRBV19 NA CASTPTSYGYTF TGTGCCAGTACCCCCACGAGCTATGGCTACACCTTC
NA TRBJ1-5 13 TRBV9 NA CASSVGYNQPQHF TGTGCCAGCAGCGTGGGATATAATCAGCCCCAGCATTTT
NA TRBJ1-2 15 TRBV5-4 NA CASSPGTGTNYGYTF TGTGCCAGCAGCCCGGGAACCGGGACAAACTATGGCTACACCTTC
NA TRBJ2-5 16 TRBV28 TRBD1 CASSLVSPGGRETQYF TGTGCCAGCAGTTTAGTTTCTCCAGGGGGAAGGGAGACCCAGTACTTC
NA TRBJ2-2 14 TRBV25-1 TRBD1 CASIGTGGPGELFF TGTGCCAGCATCGGGACAGGGGGCCCCGGGGAGCTGTTTTTT
NA TRBJ2-3 15 TRBV7-2 NA CASSLRPSPTDTQYF TGTGCCAGCAGCTTAAGACCAAGCCCTACAGATACGCAGTATTTT
NA TRBJ2-1 15 TRBV5-1 TRBD2 CASSREGGPENEQFF TGCGCCAGCAGCCGGGAGGGAGGGCCTGAGAATGAGCAGTTCTTC
NA TRBJ1-1 13 TRBV6-5 NA CASRSPGVPKAFF TGTGCCAGCAGGTCACCTGGGGTCCCAAAAGCTTTCTTT